This paragraph covers one T cell receptor (beta chain) sequence. Its antigen is unidentified. The data were produced by immunoSEQ multiplex PCR, yet TCRdb's version contains in-frame clones alone and is incomplete. The sample includes about 160,000 clones, roughly 90% of them seen just once. These data are taken from a study of cytomegalovirus exposure and HLA in healthy donors. CDR3 size: 12 residues. Germline CDR1 and CDR2: MDHEN and SYDVKM. Between the trimmed V and J ends, which lost 2 bases and 5 bases, there was a span of 5 bases. Study-wide results and caveats: Three chains linked to CMV were shown in vitro to be specific for CMV antigens. The authors listed 180 or so TCR beta chains as cytomegalovirus-associated.

This sequence joins TRBV28 and TRBJ2-3, with D hard to call. The sample taken for sequencing was PBMCs. This TCR came from a woman between 18 and 29 years old in good health and CMV-seropositive. The CDR3 sequence: CASSLVLDTQYF. CDR3 DNA sequence: TGTGCCAGCAGTTTAGTCCTAGATACGCAGTATTTT.